Detailed here is one T cell receptor (beta chain). These data belong to a study of cytomegalovirus exposure and HLA in healthy donors. The PCR made use of 60 Vbeta and 13 Jbeta primers. Measured with immunoSEQ multiplex PCR; TCRdb has only the in-frame clones, and not every one. The repertoire consists of under 250,000 clones, with approximately 81% occurring once and the leading ten covering roughly 0.22%. With 8 bases clipped from V and 5 bases from J, the junction kept 7 bases outside the gene matches. Germline CDR1 is LNHDA and CDR2 is SQIVND (reference sequence). The CDR3 length is 14 residues. The source is a girl aged 2 to 9 in good health and CMV-seronegative. The sequenced sample was PBMCs. J is TRBJ2-3 and V is TRBV19; 10 bases match TRBD2. CDR3 DNA: TGTGCCAGTGGCAGGAGCGGGAGGGAAGATACGCAGTATTTT. Residues: CASGRSGREDTQYF. Full variable domain (rest looked up from reference TRBV19 and TRBJ2-3): DGGITQSPKYLFRKEGQNVTLSCEQNLNHDAMYWYRQDPGQGLRLIYYSQIVNDFQKGDIAEGYSVSREKKESFPLTVTSAQKNPTAFYLCASGRSGREDTQYFGPGTRLTVL.